This T cell receptor beta chain comes out of a study of molecular identifiers for immune sequencing clone quantification. About this clonotype: A single base separates this from a much larger clone, so it may be a read error.

TCRdb reprocessed the PCR reads via MiXCR and lists one record per CDR3 protein. The sample lists 62,000 or so distinct CDR3 sequences, around 18% occurring once. The CDR3 spans 14 residues. Germline assignment: CDR1 MNHEY and CDR2 SMNVEV (reference sequence). The chain carries TRBV27 and TRBJ2-7, with 9 bases lining up with TRBD1. This receptor was identified in a human donor in good health. Some libraries in this study had Jurkat cell RNA spiked in. The sequenced sample was naive CD8+ T cells from blood, with Jurkat cell RNA spiked in. Subset: FACS-sorted CD8+CD4-CCR7+CD45RA+ naive T cells. The CDR3 nucleotides are TGTGCCGGCAGATTAAACAGGGGGCTTTACGAGCAGTACTTC. Translated, it gives CAGRLNRGLYEQYF.